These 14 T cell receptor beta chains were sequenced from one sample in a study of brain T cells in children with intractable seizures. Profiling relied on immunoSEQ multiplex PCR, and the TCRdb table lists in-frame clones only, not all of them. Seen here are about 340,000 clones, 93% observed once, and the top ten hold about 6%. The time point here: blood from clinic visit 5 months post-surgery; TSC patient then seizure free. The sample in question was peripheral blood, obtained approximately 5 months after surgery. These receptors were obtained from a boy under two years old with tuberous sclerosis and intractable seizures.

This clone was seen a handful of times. In nucleotides, the CDR3 is TGTGCCAGCAGCTTTCAGGGTAATAGCCGATCCCTCCACTTT. It specifies CASSFQGNSRSLHF. This sequence joins TRBV5-6 and TRBJ1-6; weak D call: TRBD1 (5 bases). V was shortened by 2 bases and J by 14 bases, with 17 bases between the two germline ends. The V gene's germline CDR1 is SGHDT and CDR2 YYEEEE. The CDR3 is made up of 14 amino acids.

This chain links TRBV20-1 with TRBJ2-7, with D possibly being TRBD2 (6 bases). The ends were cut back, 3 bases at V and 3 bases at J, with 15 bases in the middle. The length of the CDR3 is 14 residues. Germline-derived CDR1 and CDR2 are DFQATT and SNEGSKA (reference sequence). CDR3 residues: CSASGSLASYEQYF. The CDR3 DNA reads TGCAGTGCTAGTGGGTCGCTAGCGAGCTACGAGCAGTACTTC.

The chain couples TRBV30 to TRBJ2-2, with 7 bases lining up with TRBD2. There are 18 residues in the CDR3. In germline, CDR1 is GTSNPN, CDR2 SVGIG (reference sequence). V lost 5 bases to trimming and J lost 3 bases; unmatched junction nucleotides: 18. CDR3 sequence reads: CAWGTGRGVAGDTGELFF. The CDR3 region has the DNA TGTGCCTGGGGAACCGGCCGGGGAGTGGCGGGAGACACCGGGGAGCTGTTTTTT.

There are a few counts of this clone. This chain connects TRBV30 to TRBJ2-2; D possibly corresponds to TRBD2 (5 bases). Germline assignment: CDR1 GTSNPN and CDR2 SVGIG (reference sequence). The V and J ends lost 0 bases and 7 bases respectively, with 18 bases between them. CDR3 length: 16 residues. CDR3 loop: CAWSVPSGAVIGELFF. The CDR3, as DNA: TGTGCCTGGAGTGTACCCAGCGGAGCGGTCATCGGGGAGCTGTTTTTT.

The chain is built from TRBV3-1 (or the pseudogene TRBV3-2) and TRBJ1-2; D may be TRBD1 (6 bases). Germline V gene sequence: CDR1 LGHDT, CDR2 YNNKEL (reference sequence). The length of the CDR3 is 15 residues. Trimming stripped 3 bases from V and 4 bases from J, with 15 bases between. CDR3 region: CASSQNGGRSYGYTF. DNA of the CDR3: TGTGCCAGCAGCCAGAATGGGGGGCGCAGCTATGGCTACACCTTC.

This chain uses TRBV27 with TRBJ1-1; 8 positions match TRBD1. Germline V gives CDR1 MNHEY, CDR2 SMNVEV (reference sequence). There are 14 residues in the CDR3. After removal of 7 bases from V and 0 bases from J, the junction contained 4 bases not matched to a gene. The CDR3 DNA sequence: TGTGCCAGCAAAAACAGGGGGTTGAACACTGAAGCTTTCTTT. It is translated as CASKNRGLNTEAFF.

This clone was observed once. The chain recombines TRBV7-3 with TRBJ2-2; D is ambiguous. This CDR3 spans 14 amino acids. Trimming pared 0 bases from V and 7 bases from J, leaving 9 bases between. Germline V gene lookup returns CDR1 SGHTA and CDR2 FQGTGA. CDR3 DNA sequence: TGTGCCAGCAGCTTAACGAAGGGAAGCGGGGAGCTGTTTTTT. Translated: CASSLTKGSGELFF.

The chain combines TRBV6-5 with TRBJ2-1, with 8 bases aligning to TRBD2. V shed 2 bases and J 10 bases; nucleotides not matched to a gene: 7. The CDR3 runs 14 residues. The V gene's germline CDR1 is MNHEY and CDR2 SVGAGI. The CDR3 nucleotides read TGTGCCAGCAGTTACCCCACAGCGGGGGACGAGCAGTTCTTC. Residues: CASSYPTAGDEQFF.

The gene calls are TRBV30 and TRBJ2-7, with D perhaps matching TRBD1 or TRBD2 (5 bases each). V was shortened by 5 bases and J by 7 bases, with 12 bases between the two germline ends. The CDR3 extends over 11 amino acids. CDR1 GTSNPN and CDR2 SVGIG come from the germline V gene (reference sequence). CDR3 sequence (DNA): TGTGCCTGGGAGGGGCTTGGAGAGCAGTACTTC. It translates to CAWEGLGEQYF.

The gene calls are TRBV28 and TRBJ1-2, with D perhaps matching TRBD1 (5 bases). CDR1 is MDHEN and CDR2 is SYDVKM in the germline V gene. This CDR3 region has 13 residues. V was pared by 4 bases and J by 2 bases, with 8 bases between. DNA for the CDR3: TGTGCCAGCAGTTCCCCAGGGAACTATGGCTACACCTTC. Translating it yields CASSSPGNYGYTF.

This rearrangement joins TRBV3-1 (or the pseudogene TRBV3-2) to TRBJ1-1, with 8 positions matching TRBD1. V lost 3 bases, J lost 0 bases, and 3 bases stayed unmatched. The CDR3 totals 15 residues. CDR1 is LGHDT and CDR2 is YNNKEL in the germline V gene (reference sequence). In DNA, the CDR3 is TGTGCCAGCAGCCAGCGACAGGGGATGAACACTGAAGCTTTCTTT. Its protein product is CASSQRQGMNTEAFF.

This CDR3 reads CASSKTHDSLSSYEQYF. CDR3 nucleotide sequence: TGTGCCAGCAGCAAGACACATGACTCCCTGAGTTCCTACGAGCAGTACTTC. The chain has TRBV11-3 and TRBJ2-7; D not certain. The CDR3 loop spans 17 amino acids. The germline V and J ends were trimmed by 5 bases and 1 base, with 21 bases remaining between them. Per the germline V gene, CDR1 is SGHNT and CDR2 is YENEEA.

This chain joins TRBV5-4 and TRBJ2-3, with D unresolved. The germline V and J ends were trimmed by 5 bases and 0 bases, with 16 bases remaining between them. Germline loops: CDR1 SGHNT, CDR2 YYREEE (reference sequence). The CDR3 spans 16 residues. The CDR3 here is CASSSPDRPSTDTQYF. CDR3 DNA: TGTGCCAGCAGTTCGCCGGACCGTCCTAGCACAGATACGCAGTATTTT. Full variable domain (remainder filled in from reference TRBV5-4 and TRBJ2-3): ETGVTQSPTHLIKTRGQQVTLRCSSQSGHNTVSWYQQALGQGPQFIFQYYREEENGRGNFPPRFSGLQFPNYSSELNVNALELDDSALYLCASSSPDRPSTDTQYFGPGTRLTVL.

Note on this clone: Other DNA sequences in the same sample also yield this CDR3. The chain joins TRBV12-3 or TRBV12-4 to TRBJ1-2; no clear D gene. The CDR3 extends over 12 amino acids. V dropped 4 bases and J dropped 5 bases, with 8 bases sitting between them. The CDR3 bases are TGTGCCAGCAGTTCAGGCAGTTATGGCTACACCTTC. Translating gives CASSSGSYGYTF.